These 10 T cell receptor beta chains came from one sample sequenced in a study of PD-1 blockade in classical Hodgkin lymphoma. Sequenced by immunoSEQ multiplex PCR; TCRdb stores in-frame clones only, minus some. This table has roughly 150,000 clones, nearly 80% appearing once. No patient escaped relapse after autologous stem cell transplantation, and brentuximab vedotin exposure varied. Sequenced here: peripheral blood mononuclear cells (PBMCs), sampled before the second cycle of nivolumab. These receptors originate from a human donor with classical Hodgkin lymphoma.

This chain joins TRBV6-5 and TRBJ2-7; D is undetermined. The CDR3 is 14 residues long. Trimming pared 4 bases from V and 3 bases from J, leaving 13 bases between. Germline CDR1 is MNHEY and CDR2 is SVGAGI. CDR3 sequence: CASSSSSNYYEQYF. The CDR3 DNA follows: TGTGCCAGCAGTTCCTCCTCTAACTACTACGAGCAGTACTTC.

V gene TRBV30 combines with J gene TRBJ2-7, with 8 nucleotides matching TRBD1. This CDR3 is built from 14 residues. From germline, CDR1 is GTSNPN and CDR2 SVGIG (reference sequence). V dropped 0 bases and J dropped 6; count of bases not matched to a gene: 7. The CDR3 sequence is CAWSVGQGASEQYF. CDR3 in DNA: TGTGCCTGGAGTGTCGGTCAGGGGGCTTCCGAGCAGTACTTC.

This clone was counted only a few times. CDR3 DNA sequence: TGTGCCAGCAGCTTGATGGGACAGGGAAGAGAAAAACTGTTTTTT. Translated, it gives CASSLMGQGREKLFF. The rearrangement uses TRBV5-8 and TRBJ1-4, with 9 bases lining up with TRBD1. This CDR3 has 15 residues. CDR1 and CDR2 (germline): SGHTS, YDEGEE. Trimming removed 1 base from V and 8 bases from J; junction bases left unmatched: 6.

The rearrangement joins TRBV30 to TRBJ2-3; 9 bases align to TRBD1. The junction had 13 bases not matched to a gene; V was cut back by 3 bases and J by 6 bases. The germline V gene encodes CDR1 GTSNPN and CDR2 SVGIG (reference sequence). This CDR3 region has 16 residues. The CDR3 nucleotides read TGTGCCTGGAGAGCCCGGGACAGGGAAGCAGGGGATACGCAGTATTTT. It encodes CAWRARDREAGDTQYF.

CDR3 amino acids: CASSQERWQGYTF. The CDR3 nucleotides read TGTGCCAGCAGCCAAGAAAGGTGGCAGGGCTACACCTTC. The chain uses TRBV4-2 and TRBJ1-2; no reliable D call. Germline CDR1 is LGHNA and CDR2 is YNFKEQ. CDR3 size: 13 residues. Trimming removed 0 bases at V and 8 bases at J, with 10 bases between.

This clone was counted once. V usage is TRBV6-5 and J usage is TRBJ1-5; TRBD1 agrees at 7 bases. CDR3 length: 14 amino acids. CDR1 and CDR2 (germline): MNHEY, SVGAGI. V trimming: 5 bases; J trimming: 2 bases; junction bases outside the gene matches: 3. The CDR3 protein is CASSDGQGNQPQHF. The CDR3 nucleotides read TGTGCCAGCAGTGACGGACAGGGCAATCAGCCCCAGCATTTT.

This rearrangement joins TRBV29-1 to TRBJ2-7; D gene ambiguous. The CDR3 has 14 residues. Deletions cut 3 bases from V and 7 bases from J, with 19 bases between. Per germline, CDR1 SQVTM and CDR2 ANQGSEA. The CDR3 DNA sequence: TGCAGCGTTGACCGCCCGGGTTCCCGACGGGAGCAGTACTTC. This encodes CSVDRPGSRREQYF.

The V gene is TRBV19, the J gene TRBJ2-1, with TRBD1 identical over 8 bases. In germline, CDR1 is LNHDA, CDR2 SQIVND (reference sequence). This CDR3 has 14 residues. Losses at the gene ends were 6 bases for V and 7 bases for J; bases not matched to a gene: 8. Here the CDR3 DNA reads TGTGCCAGTAGAGGACAGGGTCGGGGGAATGAGCAGTTCTTC. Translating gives CASRGQGRGNEQFF.

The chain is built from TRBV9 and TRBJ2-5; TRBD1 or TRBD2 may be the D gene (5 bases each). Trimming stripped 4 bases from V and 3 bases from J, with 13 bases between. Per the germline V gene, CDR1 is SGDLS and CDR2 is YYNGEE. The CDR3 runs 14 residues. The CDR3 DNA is TGTGCCAGCAGCCCTAGGAGAGGGGAAGAGACCCAGTACTTC. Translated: CASSPRRGEETQYF. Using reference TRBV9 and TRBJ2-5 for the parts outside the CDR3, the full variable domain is DSGVTQTPKHLITATGQRVTLRCSPRSGDLSVYWYQQSLDQGLQFLIQYYNGEERAKGNILERFSAQQFPDLHSELNLSSLELGDSALYFCASSPRRGEETQYFGPGTRLLVL.

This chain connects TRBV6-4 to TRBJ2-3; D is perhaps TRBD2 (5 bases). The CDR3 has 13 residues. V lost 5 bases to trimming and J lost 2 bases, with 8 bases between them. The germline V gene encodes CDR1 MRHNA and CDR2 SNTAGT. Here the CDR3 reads CASSPEVTDTQYF. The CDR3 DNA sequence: TGTGCCAGCAGTCCGGAGGTCACAGATACGCAGTATTTT.